This T cell receptor (beta chain) stems from a study of blood T cell repertoires in COVID-19. Individuals in the exposed group had encountered a COVID-19 case within 2 weeks preceding study entry. Sequencing was performed with immunoSEQ multiplex PCR; in TCRdb, only in-frame clones are kept and a portion is missing. The sample shows 200,000 to 250,000 clones, almost 90% of them seen only once. With 10 bases clipped from V and 7 bases from J, the junction kept 10 bases outside the gene matches. Germline values: CDR1 SGHDN, CDR2 FVKESK. CDR3 length: 14 residues. The sequenced sample consisted of PBMCs or T cells enriched from blood (not recorded which). The sequence derives from a man younger than 45 who had been exposed to COVID-19. This rearrangement joins TRBV14 to TRBJ2-2; 9 positions match TRBD1. CDR3 sequence reads: CAILDRGYGGELFF. In DNA form, the CDR3 reads TGTGCCATCTTGGACAGGGGATACGGCGGGGAGCTGTTTTTT.